The 31 T cell receptor beta chains presented below share a single source sample, sequenced in a study of early T cells in non-severe SARS-CoV-2 infection. From the 5' RACE reads, TCRdb called clonotypes with MiXCR, one entry per CDR3 protein. The table has about 62,000 distinct CDR3 sequences, approximately 9.3% seen once. Sequenced input: whole blood. These receptors all stem from an adult who was a healthcare worker with PCR-confirmed SARS-CoV-2 infection or an uninfected control (not recorded which).

This clonotype was observed a few times. The gene calls are TRBV4-2 and TRBJ2-3; 10 bases line up with TRBD2. CDR1 and CDR2 (germline): LGHNA, YNFKEQ. With V trimmed by 4 bases and J by 2 bases, 6 bases remained unmatched. The CDR3 is 16 residues long. CDR3 bases: TGTGCCAGCAGCCCCATTCTAGCGGGGGACACAGATACGCAGTATTTT. Residues: CASSPILAGDTDTQYF.

This clonotype was detected ten times or more. This rearrangement joins TRBV5-1 to TRBJ2-5; the match to TRBD1 covers 7 bases. V gave up 3 bases and J gave up 0 bases; unmatched junction bases: 2. The CDR3 sequence is 14 residues long. CDR1 and CDR2 (germline): SGHRS, YFSETQ. The CDR3 region is CASSSGQYQETQYF. In nucleotides, the CDR3 is TGCGCCAGCAGCTCGGGACAGTACCAAGAGACCCAGTACTTC.

The CDR3 loop is CASSPDRARDEKLFF. The CDR3 bases are TGCGCCAGCAGCCCGGACAGGGCTAGGGACGAAAAACTGTTTTTT. The rearrangement links TRBV5-1 to TRBJ1-4, with 8 bases that match TRBD1. Germline-derived CDR1 and CDR2 are SGHRS and YFSETQ. Unmatched junction bases numbered 10, after V lost 4 bases and J lost 8 bases. The CDR3 has 15 amino acids. The variable domain in full, completed from reference TRBV5-1 and TRBJ1-4, reads KAGVTQTPRYLIKTRGQQVTLSCSPISGHRSVSWYQQTPGQGLQFLFEYFSETQRNKGNFPGRFSGRQFSNSRSEMNVSTLELGDSALYLCASSPDRARDEKLFFGSGTQLSVL.

This clonotype was recorded at least ten times. The chain joins TRBV11-2 to TRBJ1-1; D not resolved. The CDR3 covers 14 residues. Deletions cut 5 bases from V and 0 bases from J, with 10 bases between. Per germline, CDR1 SGHAT and CDR2 FQNNGV. In DNA, the CDR3 is TGTGCCAGCAGCAAACAGAGATTGAACACTGAAGCTTTCTTT. As protein: CASSKQRLNTEAFF.

The CDR3 sequence is CSVTRDGGRETQYF. The CDR3 coding sequence is TGCAGCGTCACCCGGGACGGAGGGAGAGAGACCCAGTACTTC. The gene calls are TRBV29-1 and TRBJ2-5, with D perhaps matching TRBD2 (6 bases). Germline loops: CDR1 SQVTM, CDR2 ANQGSEA. The CDR3 runs 14 residues. The ends were cut back, 6 bases at V and 4 bases at J, with 18 bases in the middle.

This clonotype came up many times. The chain combines TRBV12-3 or TRBV12-4 with TRBJ1-4, with D perhaps matching TRBD1 (5 bases). Trimming took 8 bases from V and 0 from J, leaving 22 bases between them. This CDR3 has 18 amino acids. The chain's CDR3 is CASDTRGRAGTTNEKLFF. CDR3 nucleotide sequence: TGTGCCAGCGACACTAGGGGACGGGCAGGGACAACTAATGAAAAACTGTTTTTT.

This clonotype was counted at least ten times. The chain joins TRBV29-1 to TRBJ1-1, with 8 bases aligning to TRBD1. The germline gives CDR1 SQVTM, CDR2 ANQGSEA. The junction had 6 bases not matched to a gene; V was cut back by 1 base and J by 5 bases. The CDR3 totals 14 residues. CDR3 bases: TGCAGCGTTGAAGCAGGACAGGGCGGGACTGAAGCTTTCTTT. It translates to CSVEAGQGGTEAFF. The complete variable domain, with remaining parts taken from reference TRBV29-1 and TRBJ1-1, reads SAVISQKPSRDICQRGTSLTIQCQVDSQVTMMFWYRQQPGQSLTLIATANQGSEATYESGFVIDKFPISRPNLTFSTLTVSNMSPEDSSIYLCSVEAGQGGTEAFFGQGTRLTVV.

This clonotype occurred a few times. The J gene is TRBJ2-7, the V gene TRBV6-6, with 9 bases that match TRBD1. In germline, CDR1 is MNHNY, CDR2 SVGAGI (reference sequence). The CDR3 spans 15 residues. J lost 3 bases, V lost 6 bases, and 9 bases had no gene match. DNA for the CDR3: TGTGCCAGCAGCGAGACAGGGGGACTTATCTACGAGCAGTACGTC. It yields the protein CASSETGGLIYEQYV.

The chain links TRBV20-1 to TRBJ2-5; D not resolved. Trimming removed 3 bases at V and 2 bases at J, with 4 bases between. The V gene's germline CDR1 is DFQATT and CDR2 SNEGSKA (reference sequence). The CDR3 extends over 11 amino acids. The chain's CDR3 is CSARNQETQYF. The DNA of the CDR3 is TGCAGTGCTAGGAATCAAGAGACCCAGTACTTC.

V and J are TRBV5-4 and TRBJ2-1; 11 bases are shared with TRBD2. Germline-derived CDR1 and CDR2 are SGHNT and YYREEE (reference sequence). Trimming took 4 bases from V and 5 from J; bases not matched to a gene: 5. The CDR3 spans 15 residues. Here the CDR3 DNA reads TGTGCCAGCAGCCTTAGCGGGGGGGCCGACAATGAGCAGTTCTTC. Translated, it gives CASSLSGGADNEQFF.

The genes are TRBV13 and TRBJ2-4; unclear D gene. This CDR3 has 15 amino acids. CDR1 is PRHDT, CDR2 FYEKMQ, per germline (reference sequence). Trimming took 4 bases from V and 1 from J, leaving 11 bases between them. CDR3 DNA sequence: TGTGCCAGCAGCTCCCCGCTAGTGGCCAAAAACATTCAGTACTTC. Translation: CASSSPLVAKNIQYF.

This clonotype was counted at least ten times. V is TRBV24-1 and J is TRBJ2-7; TRBD1 matches 9 bases. Per germline, CDR1 KGHDR and CDR2 SFDVKD. The CDR3 runs to 16 residues. After removal of 2 bases from V and 6 bases from J, the junction contained 10 bases not matched to a gene. The DNA for the CDR3 is TGTGCCACCAGTGATTCGTCCCCACAGGGGGCAGGCGAGCAGTACGTC. Amino acid sequence: CATSDSSPQGAGEQYV.

This clonotype has more than one count but fewer than ten. The chain has TRBV7-8 and TRBJ2-2; no reliable D call. Germline values: CDR1 SGHVS, CDR2 FQNEAQ. This CDR3 is built from 16 residues. V shed 1 base and J shed 5 bases, with 14 bases lying between them. CDR3 in amino acids: CASSLVILARTGELFF. CDR3 in DNA: TGTGCCAGCAGCTTAGTCATCTTAGCACGGACCGGGGAGCTGTTTTTT.

This clonotype was observed at least ten times. The chain carries TRBV10-3 and TRBJ2-3; 8 bases match TRBD2. The V gene end was trimmed by 10 bases and the J gene end by 4 bases; junction bases not matched to a gene: 16. The CDR3 contains 16 residues. The V gene's germline CDR1 is ENHRY and CDR2 SYGVKD. DNA of the CDR3: TGTGCCACCGGCCAGGCGACTAGCGATTTCGCAGATACGCAGTATTTT. Its protein is CATGQATSDFADTQYF.

This clonotype showed up just a few times. This rearrangement joins TRBV6-6 to TRBJ2-5; D gene unclear. CDR3 length: 12 amino acids. Germline V gene data show CDR1 as MNHNY and CDR2 as SVGAGI (reference sequence). V shed 6 bases and J shed 1 base, with 6 bases lying between them. The DNA of the CDR3 is TGTGCCAGCAGCCACGTCCAAGAGACCCAGTACTTC. It encodes CASSHVQETQYF.

This clonotype was detected ten times or more. The chain combines TRBV7-2 with TRBJ2-5, with D possibly matching TRBD2 (5 bases). V shed 5 bases and J shed 2 bases, with 9 bases lying between them. The CDR3 sequence is 13 residues long. CDR1 and CDR2 (germline): SGHTA, FQGNSA. CDR3 region: CASSAWEQETQYF. The CDR3 DNA follows: TGTGCCAGCAGCGCCTGGGAGCAAGAGACCCAGTACTTC.

CDR3 region: CATSDLHGDRVEGYTF. CDR3 in DNA: TGTGCCACCAGTGATCTCCACGGGGACAGGGTGGAAGGCTACACCTTC. The chain joins TRBV24-1 to TRBJ1-2, with 9 positions matching TRBD1. This CDR3 is built from 16 residues. The ends lost 3 bases at V and 8 bases at J; junction bases unmatched: 12. Germline CDR1 KGHDR, CDR2 SFDVKD.

This clonotype was counted only a few times. The V gene is TRBV7-2, the J gene TRBJ2-3; tentative D call: TRBD2 (7 bases). The germline gives CDR1 SGHTA, CDR2 FQGNSA. Between the trimmed V and J ends, which lost 4 bases and 4 bases, there was a span of 27 bases. The CDR3 spans 19 residues. The CDR3 DNA sequence: TGTGCCAGCAGCTCCCCTTTCGCGGGGGCCTTCGGTGGGGCAGATACGCAGTATTTT. It specifies CASSSPFAGAFGGADTQYF.

The sample holds many counts of this clonotype. This sequence joins TRBV7-2 and TRBJ2-5, with unresolved D. The germline V gene encodes CDR1 SGHTA and CDR2 FQGNSA. V was shortened by 3 bases and J by 4 bases, with 12 bases between the two germline ends. The length of the CDR3 is 14 residues. CDR3 sequence (DNA): TGTGCCAGCAGCTTGCAAGGGCTTCCAGAGACCCAGTACTTC. Protein sequence: CASSLQGLPETQYF.

This clonotype came up once. The CDR3 loop is CASAYNNEQFF. CDR3 in DNA: TGTGCCAGCGCTTATAACAATGAGCAGTTCTTC. The genes are TRBV5-4 and TRBJ2-1, with no clear D. V lost 7 bases, J lost 5 bases, and 7 bases lay in between. This CDR3 is 11 amino acids long. Germline V gene data show CDR1 as SGHNT and CDR2 as YYREEE (reference sequence).

This clonotype was observed at least ten times. This rearrangement joins TRBV12-3 or TRBV12-4 to TRBJ1-1; TRBD1 is a possible D gene (6 bases). The CDR3 is made up of 12 amino acids. V lost 5 bases and J 7 bases, leaving 11 bases between the germline ends. The CDR3 spells CASSHGGGEAFF. CDR3 in DNA: TGTGCCAGCAGTCACGGGGGCGGTGAAGCTTTCTTT.

The chain employs TRBV18 and TRBJ2-3; 8 bases map to TRBD2. V was pared by 1 base and J by 0 bases, with 3 bases of the junction left unmatched. The germline CDR1 and CDR2 sequences are KGHSH and LQKENI. This CDR3 is built from 16 residues. The DNA of the CDR3 is TGTGCCAGCTCACCACGGTCTAGCGGGAGCACAGATACGCAGTATTTT. Protein product: CASSPRSSGSTDTQYF.

The sample holds many counts of this clonotype. The V call is TRBV5-1, the J call TRBJ1-1; D gene uncertain. Germline CDR1 and CDR2: SGHRS and YFSETQ. The V end lost 1 base, the J end lost 0 bases, and 16 bases lay between the germline ends. This CDR3 is 17 amino acids long. DNA for the CDR3: TGCGCCAGCAGCTTGTCCTCGGTCACCATCATGAACACTGAAGCTTTCTTT. This encodes CASSLSSVTIMNTEAFF.

The genes are TRBV18 and TRBJ2-3; 10 bases are a match to TRBD1. With V trimmed by 7 bases and J by 0 bases, 1 base remained unmatched. This CDR3 has 14 residues. CDR1 KGHSH and CDR2 LQKENI come from the germline V gene. CDR3 sequence (DNA): TGTGCCAGCTGGACAGGGGGGAGCACAGATACGCAGTATTTT. It specifies CASWTGGSTDTQYF. Full variable domain (outside the CDR3, taken from reference TRBV18 and TRBJ2-3): NAGVMQNPRHLVRRRGQEARLRCSPMKGHSHVYWYRQLPEEGLKFMVYLQKENIIDESGMPKERFSAEFPKEGPSILRIQQVVRGDSAAYFCASWTGGSTDTQYFGPGTRLTVL.

The gene calls are TRBV5-4 and TRBJ1-1; TRBD1 matches 9 bases. Losses at the gene ends were 4 bases for V and 7 bases for J; bases not matched to a gene: 5. The CDR3 totals 13 residues. From germline, CDR1 is SGHNT and CDR2 YYREEE (reference sequence). CDR3 protein: CASSMDRGGEAFF. The CDR3 nucleotides read TGTGCCAGCAGCATGGACAGGGGCGGTGAAGCTTTCTTT.

This clonotype was observed many times. The CDR3 DNA reads TGTGCCAGCAGCCAAGGGGCTGGAAACACCATATATTTT. Protein product: CASSQGAGNTIYF. This rearrangement joins TRBV4-2 to TRBJ1-3; D is undetermined. CDR1 is LGHNA, CDR2 YNFKEQ, per germline. This CDR3 is built from 13 residues. V was clipped by 1 base and J by 2 bases, with 3 bases between them.

The rearrangement uses TRBV20-1 and TRBJ2-5; D not resolved. V shed 6 bases and J shed 2 bases, with 4 bases lying between them. This CDR3 has 10 amino acids. Looked up from germline, CDR1 is DFQATT and CDR2 is SNEGSKA (reference sequence). Written as DNA, the CDR3 is TGCAGTGCACAACAAGAGACCCAGTACTTC. Its translation: CSAQQETQYF.

The J gene is TRBJ1-5, the V gene TRBV19; tentative D call: TRBD1 (6 bases). The CDR3 consists of 16 residues. V lost 2 bases and J 1 base, leaving 12 bases between the germline ends. Germline assignment: CDR1 LNHDA and CDR2 SQIVND (reference sequence). The CDR3 loop is CASSIRSGASNQPQHF. DNA of the CDR3: TGTGCCAGTAGTATAAGGTCAGGGGCAAGCAATCAGCCCCAGCATTTT.

This clonotype was observed a handful of times. This chain uses TRBV20-1 with TRBJ2-3; 11 bases line up with TRBD2. Germline loops: CDR1 DFQATT, CDR2 SNEGSKA (reference sequence). The CDR3 sequence is 14 residues long. The DNA of the CDR3 is TGCAGCGTAGCGGGGGGGCAAAGCACAGATACGCAGTATTTT. This sequence encodes CSVAGGQSTDTQYF.

By its share, this clonotype is medium-sized (0.01 to 0.1%). The rearrangement links TRBV29-1 to TRBJ2-5, with TRBD1 matching over 9 bases. Germline V gives CDR1 SQVTM, CDR2 ANQGSEA. The CDR3 consists of 16 residues. Trimming at V came to 3 bases and at J to 1 base, leaving 9 bases not matched to a gene. The CDR3 protein is CSVDAPGQGSQETQYF. CDR3 coding DNA: TGCAGCGTTGACGCCCCGGGACAGGGTTCCCAAGAGACCCAGTACTTC. The whole variable domain, remainder taken from reference TRBV29-1 and TRBJ2-5, is SAVISQKPSRDICQRGTSLTIQCQVDSQVTMMFWYRQQPGQSLTLIATANQGSEATYESGFVIDKFPISRPNLTFSTLTVSNMSPEDSSIYLCSVDAPGQGSQETQYFGPGTRLLVL.

The rearrangement links TRBV28 to TRBJ2-7; D is unresolved. The CDR3 is 12 amino acids. V was pared by 5 bases and J by 2 bases, with 7 bases between. Germline V lookup: CDR1 MDHEN, CDR2 SYDVKM. CDR3 region: CASSTGTYEQYV. In nucleotides, the CDR3 is TGTGCCAGCAGTACTGGGACCTACGAGCAGTACGTC.